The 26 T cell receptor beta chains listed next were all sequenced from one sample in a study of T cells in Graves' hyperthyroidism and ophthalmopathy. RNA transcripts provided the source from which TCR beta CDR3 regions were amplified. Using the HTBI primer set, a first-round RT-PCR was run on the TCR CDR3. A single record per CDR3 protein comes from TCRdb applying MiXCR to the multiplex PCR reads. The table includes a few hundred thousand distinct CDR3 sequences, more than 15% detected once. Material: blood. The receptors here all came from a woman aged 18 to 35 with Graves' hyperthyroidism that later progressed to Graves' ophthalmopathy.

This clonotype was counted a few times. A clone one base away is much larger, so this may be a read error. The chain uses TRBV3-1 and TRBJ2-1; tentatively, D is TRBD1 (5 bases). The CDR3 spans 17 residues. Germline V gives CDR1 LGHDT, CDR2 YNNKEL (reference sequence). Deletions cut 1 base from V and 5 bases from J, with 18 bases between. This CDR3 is CASSQVPGPIFDNEQFF. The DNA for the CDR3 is TGTGCCAGCAGCCAAGTGCCAGGGCCTATCTTTGACAATGAGCAGTTCTTC.

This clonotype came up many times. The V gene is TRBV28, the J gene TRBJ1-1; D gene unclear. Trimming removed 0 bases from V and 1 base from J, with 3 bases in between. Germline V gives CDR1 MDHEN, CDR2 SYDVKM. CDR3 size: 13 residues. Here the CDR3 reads CASSLWGNTEAFF. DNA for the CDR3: TGTGCCAGCAGTTTATGGGGGAACACTGAAGCTTTCTTT.

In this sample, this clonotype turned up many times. In nucleotides, the CDR3 is TGTGCCAGCAGCCCGGGGCGACAGGGTAGGATGGTGGAGACCCAGTACTTC. Residues: CASSPGRQGRMVETQYF. The V gene is TRBV11-2, the J gene TRBJ2-5; 7 nucleotides agree with TRBD1. In germline, CDR1 is SGHAT, CDR2 FQNNGV. CDR3 length: 17 amino acids. J was trimmed by 5 bases and V by 5 bases; bases with no gene match: 17.

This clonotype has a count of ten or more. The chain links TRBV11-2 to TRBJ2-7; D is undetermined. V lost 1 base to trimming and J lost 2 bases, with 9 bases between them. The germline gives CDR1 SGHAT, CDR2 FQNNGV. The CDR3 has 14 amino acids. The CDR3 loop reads CASSLVRRPYEQYF. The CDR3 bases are TGTGCCAGCAGCTTAGTTAGGAGACCCTACGAGCAGTACTTC.

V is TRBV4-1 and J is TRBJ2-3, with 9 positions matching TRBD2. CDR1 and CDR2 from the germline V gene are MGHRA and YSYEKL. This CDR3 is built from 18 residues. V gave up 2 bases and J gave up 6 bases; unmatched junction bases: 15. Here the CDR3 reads CASSQYPPSSGKGDTQYF. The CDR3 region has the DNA TGCGCCAGCAGCCAATACCCCCCTTCTAGCGGGAAGGGGGATACGCAGTATTTT.

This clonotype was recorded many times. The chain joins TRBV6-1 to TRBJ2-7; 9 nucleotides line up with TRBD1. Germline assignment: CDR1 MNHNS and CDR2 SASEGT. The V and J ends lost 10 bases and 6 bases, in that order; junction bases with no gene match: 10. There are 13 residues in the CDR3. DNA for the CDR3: TGTGCCACCCGGTCCGGGACAGGGACCGAGCAGTACTTC. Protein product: CATRSGTGTEQYF.

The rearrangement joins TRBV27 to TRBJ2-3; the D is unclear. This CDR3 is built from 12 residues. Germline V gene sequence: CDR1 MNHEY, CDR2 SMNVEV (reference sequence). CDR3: CVSSLPPDTQYF. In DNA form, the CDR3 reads TGTGTTAGCAGTTTACCCCCAGATACGCAGTATTTT.

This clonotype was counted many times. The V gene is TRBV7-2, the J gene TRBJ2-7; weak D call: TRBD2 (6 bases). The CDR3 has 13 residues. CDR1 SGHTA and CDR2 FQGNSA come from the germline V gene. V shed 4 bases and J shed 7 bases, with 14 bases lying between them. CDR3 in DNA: TGTGCCAGCAGCTACGCTAGCGCGGGGGAGCAGTACTTC. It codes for CASSYASAGEQYF.

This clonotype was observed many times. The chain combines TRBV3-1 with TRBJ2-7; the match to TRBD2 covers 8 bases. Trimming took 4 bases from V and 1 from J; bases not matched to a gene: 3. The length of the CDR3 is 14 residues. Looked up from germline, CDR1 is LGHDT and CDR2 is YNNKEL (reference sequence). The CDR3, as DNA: TGTGCCAGCAGCCGGGGACTAGAATCCTACGAGCAGTACTTC. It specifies CASSRGLESYEQYF.

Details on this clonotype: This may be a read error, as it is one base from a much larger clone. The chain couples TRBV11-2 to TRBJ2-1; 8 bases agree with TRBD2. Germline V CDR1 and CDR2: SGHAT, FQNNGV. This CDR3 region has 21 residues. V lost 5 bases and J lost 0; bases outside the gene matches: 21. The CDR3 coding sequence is TGTGCCAGCAGCCTACTTGGGCCGGGAGGGCCGAGAGGGAGCTCCTACAATGAGCAGTTCTTC. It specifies CASSLLGPGGPRGSSYNEQFF.

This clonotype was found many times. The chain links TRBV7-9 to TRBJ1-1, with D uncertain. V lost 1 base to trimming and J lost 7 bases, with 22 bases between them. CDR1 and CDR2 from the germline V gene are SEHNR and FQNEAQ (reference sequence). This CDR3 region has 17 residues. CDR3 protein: CASSLDARSTKPLEAFF. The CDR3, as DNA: TGTGCCAGCAGCTTAGATGCCAGAAGTACGAAACCCCTTGAAGCTTTCTTT.

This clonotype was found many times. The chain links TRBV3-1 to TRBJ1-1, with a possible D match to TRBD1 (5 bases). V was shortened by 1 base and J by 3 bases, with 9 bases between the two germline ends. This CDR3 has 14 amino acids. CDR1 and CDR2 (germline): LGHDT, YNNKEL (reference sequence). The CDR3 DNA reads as TGTGCCAGCAGCCAAGGAGGGGAGGACACTGAAGCTTTCTTT. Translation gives CASSQGGEDTEAFF. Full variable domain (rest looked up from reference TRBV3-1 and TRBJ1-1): DTAVSQTPKYLVTQMGNDKSIKCEQNLGHDTMYWYKQDSKKFLKIMFSYNNKELIINETVPNRFSPKSPDKAHLNLHINSLELGDSAVYFCASSQGGEDTEAFFGQGTRLTVV.

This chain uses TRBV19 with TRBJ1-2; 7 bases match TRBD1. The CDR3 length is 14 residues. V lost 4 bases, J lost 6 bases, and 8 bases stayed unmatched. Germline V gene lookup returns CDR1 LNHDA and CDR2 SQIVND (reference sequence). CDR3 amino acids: CASSTMTGMDGYTF. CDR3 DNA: TGTGCCAGTAGTACCATGACAGGGATGGATGGCTACACCTTC. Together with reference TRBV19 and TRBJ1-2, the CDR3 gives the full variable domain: DGGITQSPKYLFRKEGQNVTLSCEQNLNHDAMYWYRQDPGQGLRLIYYSQIVNDFQKGDIAEGYSVSREKKESFPLTVTSAQKNPTAFYLCASSTMTGMDGYTFGSGTRLTVV.

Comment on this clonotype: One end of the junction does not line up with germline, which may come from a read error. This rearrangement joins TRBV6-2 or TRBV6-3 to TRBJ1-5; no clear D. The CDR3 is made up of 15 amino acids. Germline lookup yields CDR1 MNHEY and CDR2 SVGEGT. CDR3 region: CARSYVSPSNQPQHF. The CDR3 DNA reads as TGTGCCCGCAGTTACGTCTCCCCTAGCAATCAGCCCCAGCATTTT.

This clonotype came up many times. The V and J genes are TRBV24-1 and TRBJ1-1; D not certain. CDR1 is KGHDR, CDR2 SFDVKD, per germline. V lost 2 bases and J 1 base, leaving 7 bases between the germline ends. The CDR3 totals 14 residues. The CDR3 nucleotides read TGTGCCACCAGTGATTCGGGAGGGAACACTGAAGCTTTCTTT. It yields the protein CATSDSGGNTEAFF.

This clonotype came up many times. CDR3 sequence reads: CASSFLGGAKNIQYF. The CDR3 coding sequence is TGTGCCAGCAGTTTCCTCGGGGGAGCCAAAAACATTCAGTACTTC. This chain uses TRBV28 with TRBJ2-4; perhaps TRBD2 as D (6 bases). Trimming took off 3 bases at V and 0 bases at J, with 9 bases between the two ends. This CDR3 has 15 amino acids. Germline CDR1 MDHEN, CDR2 SYDVKM.

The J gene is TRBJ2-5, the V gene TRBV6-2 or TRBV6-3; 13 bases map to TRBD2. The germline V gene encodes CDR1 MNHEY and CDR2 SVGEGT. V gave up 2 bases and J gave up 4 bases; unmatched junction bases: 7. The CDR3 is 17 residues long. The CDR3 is CASSYLTSGRAGETQYF. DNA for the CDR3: TGTGCCAGCAGTTACCTAACTAGCGGGAGGGCCGGAGAGACCCAGTACTTC.

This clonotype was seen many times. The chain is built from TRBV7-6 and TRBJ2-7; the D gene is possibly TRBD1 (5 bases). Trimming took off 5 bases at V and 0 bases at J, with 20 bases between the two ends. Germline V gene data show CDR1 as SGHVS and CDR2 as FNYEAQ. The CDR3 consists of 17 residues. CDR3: CASSPSAADKSSYEQYF. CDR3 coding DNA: TGTGCCAGCAGCCCGAGCGCGGCGGACAAGTCCTCCTACGAGCAGTACTTC.

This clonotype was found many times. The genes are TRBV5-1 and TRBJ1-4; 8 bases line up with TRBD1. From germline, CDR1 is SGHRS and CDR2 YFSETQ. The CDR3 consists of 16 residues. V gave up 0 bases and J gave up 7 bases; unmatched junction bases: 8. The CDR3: CASSLVLQGGFEKLFF. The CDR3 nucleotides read TGCGCCAGCAGCTTGGTGTTACAGGGGGGTTTTGAAAAACTGTTTTTT.

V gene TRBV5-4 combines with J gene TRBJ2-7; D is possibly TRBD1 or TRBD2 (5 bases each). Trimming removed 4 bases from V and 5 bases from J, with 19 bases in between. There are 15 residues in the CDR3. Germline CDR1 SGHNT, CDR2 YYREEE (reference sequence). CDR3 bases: TGTGCCAGCAGCAGGCCGGGGACCCTGGCCCACGAGCAGTACTTC. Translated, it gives CASSRPGTLAHEQYF.

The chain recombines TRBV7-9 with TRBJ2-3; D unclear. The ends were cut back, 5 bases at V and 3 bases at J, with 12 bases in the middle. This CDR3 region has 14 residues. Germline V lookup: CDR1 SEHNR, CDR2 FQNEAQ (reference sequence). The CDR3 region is CASSPLAETDTQYF. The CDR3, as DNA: TGTGCCAGCAGCCCCCTGGCTGAGACAGATACGCAGTATTTT.

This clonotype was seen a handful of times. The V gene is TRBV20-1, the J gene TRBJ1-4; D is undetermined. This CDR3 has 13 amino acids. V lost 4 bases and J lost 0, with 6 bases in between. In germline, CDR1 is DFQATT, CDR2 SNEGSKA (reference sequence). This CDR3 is CSATDATNEKLFF. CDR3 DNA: TGCAGTGCTACAGATGCAACTAATGAAAAACTGTTTTTT.

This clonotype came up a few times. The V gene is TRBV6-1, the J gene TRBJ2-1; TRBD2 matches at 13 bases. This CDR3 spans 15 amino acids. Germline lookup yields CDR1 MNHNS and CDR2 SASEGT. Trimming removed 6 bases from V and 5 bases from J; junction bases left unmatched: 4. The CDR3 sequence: CASSATSGRDNEQFF. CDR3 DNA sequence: TGTGCCAGCAGCGCTACTAGCGGGAGGGACAATGAGCAGTTCTTC.

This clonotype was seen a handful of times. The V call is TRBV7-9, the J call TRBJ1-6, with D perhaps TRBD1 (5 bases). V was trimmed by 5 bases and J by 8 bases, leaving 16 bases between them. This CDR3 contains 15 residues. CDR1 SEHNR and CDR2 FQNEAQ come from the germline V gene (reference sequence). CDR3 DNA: TGTGCCAGCAGCCGCCTTATGGGGGTTGATTCACCCCTCCACTTT. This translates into CASSRLMGVDSPLHF.

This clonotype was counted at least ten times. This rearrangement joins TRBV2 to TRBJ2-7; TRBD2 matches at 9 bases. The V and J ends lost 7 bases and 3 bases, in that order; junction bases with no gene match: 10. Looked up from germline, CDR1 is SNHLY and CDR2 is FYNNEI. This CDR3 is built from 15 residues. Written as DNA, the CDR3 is TGTGCCAGCACCCCGGGGGGACTAGCAGACTACGAGCAGTACTTC. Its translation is CASTPGGLADYEQYF. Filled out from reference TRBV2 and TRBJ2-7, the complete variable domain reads EPEVTQTPSHQVTQMGQEVILRCVPISNHLYFYWYRQILGQKVEFLVSFYNNEISEKSEIFDDQFSVERPDGSNFTLKIRSTKLEDSAMYFCASTPGGLADYEQYFGPGTRLTVT.

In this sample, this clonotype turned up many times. The CDR3 coding sequence is TGTGCCAGCAGCATTGGACAGGGCATCAATCAGCCCCAGCATTTT. Encoded protein: CASSIGQGINQPQHF. The chain is built from TRBV9 and TRBJ1-5; 8 nucleotides align to TRBD1. With V trimmed by 4 bases and J by 3 bases, 6 bases remained unmatched. Germline lookup yields CDR1 SGDLS and CDR2 YYNGEE. This CDR3 has 15 amino acids.